The 15 T cell receptor beta chains below were found in one sample sequenced in a study of T cell responses to AZD1222 COVID-19 vaccine (dated by TCRdb to the early 2020s). The method behind the library was the immunoSEQ multiplex PCR assay. In TCRdb, the immuneACCESS table is reduced to in-frame sequences with V and J assigned. These tables do not hold every clone; where another copy was compared, an unresolved V gene accounts for under half, and the others remain unexplained. This sample gives about 130,000 clones in total; around 87% of them show up just once. Together, the top ten hold 10% of the sample. This sample's time point label indicates: baseline before first vaccination. Material: peripheral blood, obtained on day 0 of AZD1222 vaccination. Receptors originate from an adult in good health.

The chain couples TRBV19 to TRBJ2-1, with D possibly matching TRBD2 (5 bases). The CDR3 length is 13 residues. V dropped 5 bases and J dropped 10 bases, with 15 bases sitting between them. The germline CDR1 and CDR2 sequences are LNHDA and SQIVND (reference sequence). CDR3 nucleotide sequence: TGTGCCAGTAGTCCTGGGTTAGCGTTCGAGCAGTTCTTC. The encoded protein is CASSPGLAFEQFF.

This chain links TRBV7-8 with TRBJ2-4, with D perhaps being TRBD1 or TRBD2 (5 bases each). Germline V gives CDR1 SGHVS, CDR2 FQNEAQ. CDR3 length: 16 amino acids. V was pared by 3 bases and J by 1 base, with 13 bases between. The CDR3, as DNA: TGTGCCAGCAGCTTGGGGGTGGTCAGGGCCAAAAACATTCAGTACTTC. It yields the protein CASSLGVVRAKNIQYF.

V gene TRBV5-4 combines with J gene TRBJ1-2, with D possibly matching TRBD1 (6 bases). From germline, CDR1 is SGHNT and CDR2 YYREEE (reference sequence). Trimming stripped 3 bases from V and 0 bases from J, with 12 bases between. This CDR3 has 15 residues. CDR3 bases: TGTGCCAGCAGCTCACTCGGACAGTCTAACTATGGCTACACCTTC. Translated: CASSSLGQSNYGYTF.

The V and J genes are TRBV2 and TRBJ2-1, with D possibly TRBD2 on 6 matching bases. Germline CDR1 SNHLY, CDR2 FYNNEI. V was trimmed by 1 base and J by 3 bases, leaving 7 bases between them. CDR3 length: 14 residues. CDR3 amino acids: CASSEGLDYNEQFF. The CDR3 DNA follows: TGTGCCAGCAGTGAAGGACTAGACTACAATGAGCAGTTCTTC.

The rearrangement links TRBV19 to TRBJ1-2; D remains ambiguous. The V end was cut by 3 bases, the J end by 8 bases, with 22 bases between. The germline CDR1 and CDR2 sequences are LNHDA and SQIVND (reference sequence). This CDR3 is built from 16 residues. DNA of the CDR3: TGTGCCAGTAGTATTCTCCCGACCCGATCGGAGGGCGGCTACACCTTC. Translating gives CASSILPTRSEGGYTF.

This clone was counted only a few times. The chain joins TRBV6-2 or TRBV6-3 to TRBJ2-7; 7 bases are shared with TRBD2. The CDR3 runs 15 residues. The ends lost 2 bases at V and 4 bases at J; junction bases unmatched: 8. Germline CDR1 reads MNHEY; CDR2 reads SVGEGT. DNA for the CDR3: TGTGCCAGCAGTTACCAGAGGGGACTAATTTACGAGCAGTACTTC. It translates to CASSYQRGLIYEQYF.

The V and J genes are TRBV2 and TRBJ2-7, with 9 bases identical to TRBD1. Trimming removed 6 bases from V and 6 bases from J; junction bases left unmatched: 9. The CDR3 contains 14 residues. Germline values: CDR1 SNHLY, CDR2 FYNNEI. Here the CDR3 reads CASRYGTGYGEQYF. CDR3 nucleotide sequence: TGTGCCAGCAGATACGGGACAGGGTATGGCGAGCAGTACTTC.

The CDR3 loop is CASSRQGIGELFF. For the CDR3, the DNA is TGTGCCAGTAGTCGACAGGGGATCGGGGAGCTGTTTTTT. The chain is built from TRBV19 and TRBJ2-2, with 8 bases matching TRBD1. V shed 5 bases and J 7 bases; nucleotides not matched to a gene: 3. The CDR3 consists of 13 residues. The V gene's germline CDR1 is LNHDA and CDR2 SQIVND (reference sequence). Based on the CDR3 plus reference TRBV19 and TRBJ2-2, the full variable domain is DGGITQSPKYLFRKEGQNVTLSCEQNLNHDAMYWYRQDPGQGLRLIYYSQIVNDFQKGDIAEGYSVSREKKESFPLTVTSAQKNPTAFYLCASSRQGIGELFFGEGSRLTVL.

CDR3 sequence reads: CASSRTSGNTIYF. CDR3 DNA sequence: TGTGCCAGCAGTCGGACCTCTGGAAACACCATATATTTT. This rearrangement joins TRBV25-1 to TRBJ1-3; D not resolved. The CDR3 sequence is 13 residues long. V dropped 5 bases and J dropped 0 bases, with 5 bases sitting between them. The germline V gene has CDR1 MGHDK and CDR2 SYGVNS.

The chain combines TRBV4-1 with TRBJ2-2; D perhaps matches TRBD1 (5 bases). Per germline, CDR1 MGHRA and CDR2 YSYEKL. The CDR3 extends over 16 amino acids. Between the trimmed V and J ends, which lost 1 base and 2 bases, there was a span of 11 bases. The CDR3 protein is CASSQATGFNTGELFF. Here the CDR3 DNA reads TGCGCCAGCAGCCAAGCAACAGGTTTTAACACCGGGGAGCTGTTTTTT.

V usage is TRBV7-8 and J usage is TRBJ1-5; no definite D call. V was shortened by 1 base and J by 2 bases, with 6 bases between the two germline ends. The CDR3 is 14 residues long. The germline V gene has CDR1 SGHVS and CDR2 FQNEAQ. The CDR3, as DNA: TGTGCCAGCAGCTTAGGGTGGGGCAATCAGCCCCAGCATTTT. Translation gives CASSLGWGNQPQHF.

The chain recombines TRBV5-4 with TRBJ2-1, with TRBD2 matching over 9 bases. Trimming cost V 3 bases and J 1 base; bases outside gene matches: 8. CDR1 is SGHNT and CDR2 is YYREEE in the germline V gene (reference sequence). This CDR3 is 17 amino acids long. CDR3 residues: CASSSAKLAGSYNEQFF. The CDR3 coding sequence is TGTGCCAGCAGCTCGGCCAAACTAGCGGGTTCCTACAATGAGCAGTTCTTC.

The chain has TRBV6-4 and TRBJ1-2; 11 positions match TRBD1. Germline CDR1 and CDR2: MRHNA and SNTAGT. V shed 7 bases, J shed 5 bases, and the junction held 9 bases outside the gene matches. The CDR3 is 15 amino acids. The CDR3 loop reads CASNPGTGGYYGYTF. CDR3 coding DNA: TGTGCCAGCAACCCCGGGACAGGGGGGTATTATGGCTACACCTTC.

This clone was seen once. The rearrangement joins TRBV2 to TRBJ1-2, with D unclear. V lost 5 bases to trimming and J lost 3 bases, with 10 bases between them. Germline V lookup: CDR1 SNHLY, CDR2 FYNNEI. This CDR3 comprises 13 residues. CDR3: CASSLDQDYGYTF. The CDR3 DNA reads as TGTGCCAGCAGTCTGGACCAGGACTATGGCTACACCTTC.

This sequence joins TRBV11-2 and TRBJ1-2; 7 nucleotides match TRBD1. J was trimmed by 6 bases and V by 5 bases; bases with no gene match: 9. This CDR3 comprises 14 residues. CDR1 and CDR2 (germline): SGHAT, FQNNGV. For the CDR3, the DNA is TGTGCCAGCAGCCCCACGGGAGGGGGCCATGGCTACACCTTC. Amino acid sequence: CASSPTGGGHGYTF.